One and the same sample provided the 20 T cell receptor beta chains below, sequenced in a study of control samples from healthy donors and cancer patients. TCRdb keeps only in-frame clones here, not all; method: immunoSEQ multiplex PCR. The sample yields about 89,000 clones, approximately 86% seen once. Sequenced sample: blood. These receptors all come from a man aged 25 to 40 in good health.

The chain uses TRBV7-2 and TRBJ1-1, with D hard to call. In germline, CDR1 is SGHTA, CDR2 FQGNSA. The CDR3 has 14 residues. Trimming stripped 4 bases from V and 0 bases from J, with 9 bases between. DNA of the CDR3: TGTGCCAGCAGCTCAAGAGGCTTGAACACTGAAGCTTTCTTT. Protein: CASSSRGLNTEAFF.

V and J are TRBV24-1 and TRBJ1-2, with TRBD1 matching 9 bases. V was pared by 3 bases and J by 7 bases, with 5 bases of the junction left unmatched. The CDR3 contains 14 residues. Germline values: CDR1 KGHDR, CDR2 SFDVKD. CDR3 sequence: CATSDTGTGSGYTF. CDR3 nucleotides: TGTGCCACCAGTGATACCGGGACAGGGAGTGGCTACACCTTC.

The V call is TRBV4-1, the J call TRBJ1-2, with D hard to call. Trimming removed 4 bases from V and 0 bases from J, with 9 bases in between. The germline CDR1 and CDR2 sequences are MGHRA and YSYEKL. The CDR3 runs 14 residues. The CDR3 protein is CASSRPTANYGYTF. The CDR3 DNA reads as TGCGCCAGCAGCCGTCCGACGGCTAACTATGGCTACACCTTC.

The rearrangement links TRBV7-2 to TRBJ1-2, with 11 bases aligning to TRBD1. Germline V gene data show CDR1 as SGHTA and CDR2 as FQGNSA. V lost 5 bases, J lost 5 bases, and 13 bases stayed unmatched. The CDR3 runs to 17 residues. The CDR3: CASSQQAGTGGWYGYTF. CDR3 nucleotide sequence: TGTGCCAGCAGCCAACAAGCCGGGACAGGGGGATGGTATGGCTACACCTTC.

The J gene is TRBJ2-2, the V gene TRBV2, with TRBD2 matching over 10 bases. The CDR3 has 16 amino acids. V trimming: 2 bases; J trimming: 6 bases; junction bases outside the gene matches: 6. From germline, CDR1 is SNHLY and CDR2 FYNNEI. The CDR3 bases are TGTGCCAGCAGTGAAAGGCGGCTAGCGGGGGCCGGGGAGCTGTTTTTT. As protein: CASSERRLAGAGELFF.

The chain joins TRBV19 to TRBJ2-3; D is ambiguous. This CDR3 is built from 13 residues. The germline V gene encodes CDR1 LNHDA and CDR2 SQIVND (reference sequence). Between the trimmed V and J ends, which lost 6 bases and 3 bases, there was a span of 10 bases. The CDR3, as DNA: TGTGCCAGTAGCCGACCCCCAACAGATACGCAGTATTTT. This encodes CASSRPPTDTQYF.

The V and J genes are TRBV30 and TRBJ1-6, with D possibly TRBD1 on 6 matching bases. This CDR3 spans 15 amino acids. Germline values: CDR1 GTSNPN, CDR2 SVGIG (reference sequence). V was shortened by 0 bases and J by 10 bases, with 16 bases between the two germline ends. The CDR3 nucleotides read TGTGCCTGGAGTGTACAGGCTGGGGGCCGGTCACCCCTCCACTTT. Translation gives CAWSVQAGGRSPLHF.

The genes are TRBV21-1 and TRBJ2-1; the table's TRBD1 call for D was not verified on the DNA. TRBV21-1 is a pseudogene. The CDR3 is 14 amino acids. The CDR3 region has the DNA TGTGCCAGAAGGACAGCCCACTCCTACAATGAGCAGTTCTTC. Translating it yields CARRTAHSYNEQFF.

The J gene is TRBJ2-3, the V gene TRBV5-4; 10 nucleotides agree with TRBD2. Trimming at V came to 1 base and at J to 2 bases, leaving 7 bases not matched to a gene. Germline CDR1 is SGHNT and CDR2 is YYREEE (reference sequence). The CDR3 spans 17 residues. CDR3 in DNA: TGTGCCAGCAGCTTGAGAACTAGCGGGGCGCACACAGATACGCAGTATTTT. This gives the protein CASSLRTSGAHTDTQYF.

The V and J genes are TRBV14 and TRBJ1-2; possibly TRBD1 for D (6 bases). The V end lost 0 bases, the J end lost 7 bases, and 9 bases lay between the germline ends. The CDR3 has 13 residues. The germline V gene has CDR1 SGHDN and CDR2 FVKESK. The DNA for the CDR3 is TGTGCCAGCAGCCAAGAGGGGGCTGGTGGCTACACCTTC. Translated: CASSQEGAGGYTF.

The V call is TRBV4-1, the J call TRBJ2-7; a weak D match, TRBD1 (5 bases). CDR1 and CDR2 (germline): MGHRA, YSYEKL. Deletions cut 0 bases from V and 2 bases from J, with 8 bases between. The CDR3 consists of 14 residues. This chain's CDR3 is CASSQEPGPYEQYV. The CDR3 bases are TGCGCCAGCAGCCAAGAGCCAGGGCCCTACGAGCAGTACGTC.

The rearrangement links TRBV7-9 to TRBJ1-3, with D tentatively TRBD1 (5 bases). The CDR3 sequence is 15 residues long. Germline assignment: CDR1 SEHNR and CDR2 FQNEAQ (reference sequence). The V gene lost 5 bases and the J gene lost 4 bases, with 15 bases spanning the gap. This CDR3 is CASSPQGGVGNTIYF. CDR3 DNA sequence: TGTGCCAGCAGCCCCCAGGGAGGTGTAGGAAACACCATATATTTT.

The CDR3 loop reads CASSVGPLRGNEQFF. The CDR3 DNA follows: TGTGCCAGCAGCGTGGGTCCCCTTCGGGGCAATGAGCAGTTCTTC. The chain combines TRBV7-2 with TRBJ2-1, with a tentative D call TRBD2 (5 bases). From germline, CDR1 is SGHTA and CDR2 FQGNSA. V lost 5 bases and J 6 bases, leaving 17 bases between the germline ends. The length of the CDR3 is 15 residues.

For the CDR3, the DNA is TGTGCCAGCAGGGCCGGGACAGGGGACGGCTACACCTTC. As protein: CASRAGTGDGYTF. The rearrangement links TRBV5-6 to TRBJ1-2, with 10 bases identical to TRBD1. The CDR3 covers 13 residues. The V segment lost 5 bases and the J segment 8 bases; nucleotides outside the gene matches: 6. Germline-derived CDR1 and CDR2 are SGHDT and YYEEEE.

This rearrangement joins TRBV7-9 to TRBJ1-1; 7 nucleotides align to TRBD1. Germline CDR1 is SEHNR and CDR2 is FQNEAQ (reference sequence). The J segment lost 6 bases and the V segment lost 5 bases, leaving 9 bases of the junction unmatched. The CDR3 runs to 14 residues. The CDR3 region has the DNA TGTGCCAGCAGCGCACAGGGGAGGGGTTCTGAAGCTTTCTTT. Encoded protein: CASSAQGRGSEAFF. Full variable domain (missing parts from reference TRBV7-9 and TRBJ1-1): DTGVSQNPRHKITKRGQNVTFRCDPISEHNRLYWYRQTLGQGPEFLTYFQNEAQLEKSRLLSDRFSAERPKGSFSTLEIQRTEQGDSAMYLCASSAQGRGSEAFFGQGTRLTVV.

The rearrangement joins TRBV28 to TRBJ1-2; a weak D match, TRBD1 (6 bases). The germline V and J ends were trimmed by 7 bases and 0 bases, with 15 bases remaining between them. The CDR3 sequence is 15 residues long. Germline values: CDR1 MDHEN, CDR2 SYDVKM. DNA for the CDR3: TGTGCCAGCAAGGGGGGGGACCTCTCTAACTATGGCTACACCTTC. Protein product: CASKGGDLSNYGYTF.

In DNA form, the CDR3 reads TGTGCCAGCAGCGCCCGACCAACCCCCACAGATACGCAGTATTTT. This sequence encodes CASSARPTPTDTQYF. This sequence joins TRBV9 and TRBJ2-3, with D uncertain. There are 15 residues in the CDR3. Trimming left V 3 bases short and J 2 bases short, with 13 bases between. The germline V gene has CDR1 SGDLS and CDR2 YYNGEE.

This chain uses TRBV28 with TRBJ2-7; TRBD2 aligns across 11 bases. This CDR3 has 14 amino acids. Trimming cost V 5 bases and J 2 bases; bases outside gene matches: 2. The germline V gene has CDR1 MDHEN and CDR2 SYDVKM. The CDR3: CASSQLAGAYEQYF. CDR3 DNA sequence: TGTGCCAGCAGTCAACTAGCGGGGGCCTACGAGCAGTACTTC.

V gene TRBV5-1 combines with J gene TRBJ2-3, with 12 bases identical to TRBD2. Germline CDR1 and CDR2: SGHRS and YFSETQ. With 3 bases clipped from V and 9 bases from J, the junction kept 17 bases outside the gene matches. The CDR3 is 18 amino acids. CDR3 amino acids: CASSSTGTVRTSGVTQYF. The CDR3 DNA reads TGCGCCAGCAGCTCAACCGGGACAGTGAGGACTAGCGGGGTGACGCAGTATTTT. Full variable domain (rest looked up from reference TRBV5-1 and TRBJ2-3): KAGVTQTPRYLIKTRGQQVTLSCSPISGHRSVSWYQQTPGQGLQFLFEYFSETQRNKGNFPGRFSGRQFSNSRSEMNVSTLELGDSALYLCASSSTGTVRTSGVTQYFGPGTRLTVL.

J is TRBJ2-5 and V is TRBV27; 10 positions match TRBD1. This CDR3 is 17 amino acids long. The germline CDR1 and CDR2 sequences are MNHEY and SMNVEV (reference sequence). The junction had 11 bases not matched to a gene; V was cut back by 2 bases and J by 5 bases. The CDR3 bases are TGTGCCAGCAGTTTAATCGGGCGACAGGGGGCTAGGGAGACCCAGTACTTC. Residues: CASSLIGRQGARETQYF.